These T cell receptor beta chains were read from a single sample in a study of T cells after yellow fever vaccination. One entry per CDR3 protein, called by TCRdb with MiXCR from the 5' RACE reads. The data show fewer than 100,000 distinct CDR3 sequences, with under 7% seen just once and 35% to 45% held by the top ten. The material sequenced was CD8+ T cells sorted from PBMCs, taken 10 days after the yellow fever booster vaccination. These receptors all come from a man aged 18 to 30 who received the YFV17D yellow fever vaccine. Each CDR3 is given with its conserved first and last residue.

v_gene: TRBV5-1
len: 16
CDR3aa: CASSLVGLAGGDRQYF

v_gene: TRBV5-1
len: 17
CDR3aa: CASTLGPDLPRTDTQYF

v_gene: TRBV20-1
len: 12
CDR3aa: CSAREQGYEQYF

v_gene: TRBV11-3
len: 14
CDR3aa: CASSVTGETDTQYF

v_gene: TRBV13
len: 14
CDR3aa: CASSPGDRSHEQYF

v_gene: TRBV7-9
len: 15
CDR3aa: CASSLSGTGQETQYF

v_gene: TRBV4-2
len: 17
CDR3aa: CASSRENLAGGTDTQYF

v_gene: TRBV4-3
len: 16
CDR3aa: CASSQSQSAVNTEAFF

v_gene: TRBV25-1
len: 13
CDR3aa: CASSDADGGGYTF

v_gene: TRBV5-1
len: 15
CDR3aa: CASSFTGQYTGELFF

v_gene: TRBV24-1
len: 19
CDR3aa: CATSDSGTSGGQGYDTQYF

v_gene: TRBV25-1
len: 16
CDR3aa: CASSDIGSTSTDTQYF

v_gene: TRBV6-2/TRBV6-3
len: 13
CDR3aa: CATESGGTYTQYF

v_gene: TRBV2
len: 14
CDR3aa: CASTASGGTDTQYF

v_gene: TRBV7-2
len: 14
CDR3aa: CASSLGGGRETQYF

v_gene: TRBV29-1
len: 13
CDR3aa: CSVEGGGTGELFF

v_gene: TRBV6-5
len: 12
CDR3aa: CASSRDRGHQFF

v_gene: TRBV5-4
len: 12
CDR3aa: CASGGAPYEQYF

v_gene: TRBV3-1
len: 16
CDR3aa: CASSQEEGAINNEQFF

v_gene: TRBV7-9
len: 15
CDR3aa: CASRYGGTENTEAFF

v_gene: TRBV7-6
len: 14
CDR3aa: CASSLSGQVEKLFF

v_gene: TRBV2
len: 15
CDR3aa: CASRDKGQYYNEQFF

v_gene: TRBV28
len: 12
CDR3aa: CASSWSGDTQYF

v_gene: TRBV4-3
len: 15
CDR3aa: CASSQGLGQAWGYTF

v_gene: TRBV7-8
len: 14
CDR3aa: CASSILQSSYEQYF

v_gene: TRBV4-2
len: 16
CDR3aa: CASSQDRGTGGYEQYF

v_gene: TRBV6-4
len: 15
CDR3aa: CASSPQGGALDTQYF

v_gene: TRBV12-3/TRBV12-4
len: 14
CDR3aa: CASSFSGGNNEQFF